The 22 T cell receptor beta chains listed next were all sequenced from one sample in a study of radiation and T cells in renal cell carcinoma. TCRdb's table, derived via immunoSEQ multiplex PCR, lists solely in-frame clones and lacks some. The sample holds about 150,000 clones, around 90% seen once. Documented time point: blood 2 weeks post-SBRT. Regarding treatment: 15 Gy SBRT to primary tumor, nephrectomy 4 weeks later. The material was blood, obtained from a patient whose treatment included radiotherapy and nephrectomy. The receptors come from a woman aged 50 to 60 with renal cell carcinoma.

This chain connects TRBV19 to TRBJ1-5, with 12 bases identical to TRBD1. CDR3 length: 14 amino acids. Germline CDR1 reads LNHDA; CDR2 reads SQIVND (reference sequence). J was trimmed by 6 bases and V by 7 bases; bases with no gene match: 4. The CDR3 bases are TGTGCCAGTACCGGGACAGGGGGCCTTCAGCCCCAGCATTTT. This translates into CASTGTGGLQPQHF.

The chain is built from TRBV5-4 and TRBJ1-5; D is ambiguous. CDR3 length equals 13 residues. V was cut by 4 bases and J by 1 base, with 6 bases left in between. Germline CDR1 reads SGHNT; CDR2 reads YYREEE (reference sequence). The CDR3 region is CASSGGSNQPQHF. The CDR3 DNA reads TGTGCCAGCAGCGGCGGCAGCAATCAGCCCCAGCATTTT.

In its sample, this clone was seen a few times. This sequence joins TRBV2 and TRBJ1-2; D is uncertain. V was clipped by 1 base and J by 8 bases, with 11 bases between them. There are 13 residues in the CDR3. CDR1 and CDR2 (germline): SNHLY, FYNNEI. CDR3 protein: CASSEELVGGYTF. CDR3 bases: TGTGCCAGCAGTGAAGAGTTGGTTGGCGGCTACACCTTC.

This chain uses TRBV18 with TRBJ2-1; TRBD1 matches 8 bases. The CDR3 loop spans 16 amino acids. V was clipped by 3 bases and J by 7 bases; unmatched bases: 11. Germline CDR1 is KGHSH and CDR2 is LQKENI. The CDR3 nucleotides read TGTGCCAGCTCACCCCCGACAGGGGCAAGGGGAAATGAGCAGTTCTTC. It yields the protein CASSPPTGARGNEQFF.

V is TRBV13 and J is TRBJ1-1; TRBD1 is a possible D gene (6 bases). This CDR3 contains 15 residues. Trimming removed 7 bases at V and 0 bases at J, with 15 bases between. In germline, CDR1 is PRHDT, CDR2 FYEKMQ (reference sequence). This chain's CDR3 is CASTSGGSLNTEAFF. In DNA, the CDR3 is TGTGCCAGCACCTCCGGGGGCAGTCTGAACACTGAAGCTTTCTTT.

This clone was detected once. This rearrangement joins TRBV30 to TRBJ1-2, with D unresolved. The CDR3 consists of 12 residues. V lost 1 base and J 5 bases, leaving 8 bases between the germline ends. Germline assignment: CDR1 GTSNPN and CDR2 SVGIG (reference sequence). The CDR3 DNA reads TGTGCCTGGAGTGAGGAGAGGTATGGCTACACCTTC. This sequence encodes CAWSEERYGYTF.

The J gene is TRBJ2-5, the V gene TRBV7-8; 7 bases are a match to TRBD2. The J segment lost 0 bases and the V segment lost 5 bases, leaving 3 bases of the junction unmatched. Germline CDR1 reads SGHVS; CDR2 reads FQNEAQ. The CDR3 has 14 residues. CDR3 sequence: CASSRAGYQETQYF. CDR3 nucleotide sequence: TGTGCCAGCAGCAGAGCGGGGTACCAAGAGACCCAGTACTTC.

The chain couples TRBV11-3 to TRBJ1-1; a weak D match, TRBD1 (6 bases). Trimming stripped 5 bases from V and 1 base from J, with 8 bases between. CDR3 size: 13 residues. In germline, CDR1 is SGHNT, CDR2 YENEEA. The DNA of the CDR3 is TGTGCCAGCAGCAAACAGGGGAACACTGAAGCTTTCTTT. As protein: CASSKQGNTEAFF.

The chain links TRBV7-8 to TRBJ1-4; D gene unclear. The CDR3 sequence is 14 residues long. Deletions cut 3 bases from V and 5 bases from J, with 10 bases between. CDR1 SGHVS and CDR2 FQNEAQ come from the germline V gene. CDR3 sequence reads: CASSFSGLNEKLFF. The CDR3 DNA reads TGTGCCAGCAGCTTTTCAGGTTTAAATGAAAAACTGTTTTTT.

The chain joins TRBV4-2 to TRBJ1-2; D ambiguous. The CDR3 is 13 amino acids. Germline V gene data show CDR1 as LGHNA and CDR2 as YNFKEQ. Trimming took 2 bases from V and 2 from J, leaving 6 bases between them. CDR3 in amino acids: CASSQKENYGYTF. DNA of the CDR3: TGTGCCAGCAGCCAAAAGGAAAACTATGGCTACACCTTC.

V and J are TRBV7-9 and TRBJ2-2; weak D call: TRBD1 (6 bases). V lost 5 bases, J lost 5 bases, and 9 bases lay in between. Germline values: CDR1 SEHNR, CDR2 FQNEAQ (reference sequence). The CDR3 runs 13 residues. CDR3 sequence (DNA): TGTGCCAGCAGCAACCAGGGGACCGGGGAGCTGTTTTTT. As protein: CASSNQGTGELFF.

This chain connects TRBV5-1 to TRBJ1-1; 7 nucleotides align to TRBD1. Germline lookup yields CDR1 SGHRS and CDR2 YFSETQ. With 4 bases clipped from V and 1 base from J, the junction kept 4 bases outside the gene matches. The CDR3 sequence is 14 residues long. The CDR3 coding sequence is TGCGCCAGCAGCGAGGGACAGCCGAACACTGAAGCTTTCTTT. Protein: CASSEGQPNTEAFF. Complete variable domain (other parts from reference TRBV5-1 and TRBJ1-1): KAGVTQTPRYLIKTRGQQVTLSCSPISGHRSVSWYQQTPGQGLQFLFEYFSETQRNKGNFPGRFSGRQFSNSRSEMNVSTLELGDSALYLCASSEGQPNTEAFFGQGTRLTVV.

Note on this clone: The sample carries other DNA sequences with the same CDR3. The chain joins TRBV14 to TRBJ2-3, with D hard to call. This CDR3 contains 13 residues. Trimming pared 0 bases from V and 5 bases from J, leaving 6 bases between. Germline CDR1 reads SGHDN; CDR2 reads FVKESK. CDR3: CASSQDLGDTQYF. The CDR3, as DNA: TGTGCCAGCAGCCAAGATCTCGGAGATACGCAGTATTTT.

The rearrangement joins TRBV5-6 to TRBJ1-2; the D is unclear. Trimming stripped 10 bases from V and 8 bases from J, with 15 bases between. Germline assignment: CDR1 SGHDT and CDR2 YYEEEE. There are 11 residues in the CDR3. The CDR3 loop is CAPLPAEGYTF. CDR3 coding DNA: TGTGCCCCCCTTCCAGCGGAGGGCTACACCTTC. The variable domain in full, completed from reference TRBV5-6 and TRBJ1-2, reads DAGVTQSPTHLIKTRGQQVTLRCSPKSGHDTVSWYQQALGQGPQFIFQYYEEEERQRGNFPDRFSGHQFPNYSSELNVNALLLGDSALYLCAPLPAEGYTFGSGTRLTVV.

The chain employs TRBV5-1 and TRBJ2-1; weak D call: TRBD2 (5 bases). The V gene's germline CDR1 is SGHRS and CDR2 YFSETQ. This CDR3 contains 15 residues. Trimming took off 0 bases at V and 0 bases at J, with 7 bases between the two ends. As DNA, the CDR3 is TGCGCCAGCAGCTTGGTGGGGAGCTCCTACAATGAGCAGTTCTTC. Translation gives CASSLVGSSYNEQFF.

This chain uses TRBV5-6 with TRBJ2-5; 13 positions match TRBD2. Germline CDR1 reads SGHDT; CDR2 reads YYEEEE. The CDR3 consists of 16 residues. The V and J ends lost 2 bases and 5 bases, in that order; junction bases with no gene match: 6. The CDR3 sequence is CASSFTSGGAGETQYF. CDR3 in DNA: TGTGCCAGCAGCTTTACTAGCGGGGGGGCCGGTGAGACCCAGTACTTC.

CDR3 amino acids: CASSINHRETQYF. CDR3 bases: TGTGCCAGTAGTATCAACCATAGGGAGACCCAGTACTTC. The rearrangement uses TRBV19 and TRBJ2-5; D uncertain. Germline-derived CDR1 and CDR2 are LNHDA and SQIVND (reference sequence). V was clipped by 3 bases and J by 5 bases, with 10 bases between them. The CDR3 length is 13 residues.

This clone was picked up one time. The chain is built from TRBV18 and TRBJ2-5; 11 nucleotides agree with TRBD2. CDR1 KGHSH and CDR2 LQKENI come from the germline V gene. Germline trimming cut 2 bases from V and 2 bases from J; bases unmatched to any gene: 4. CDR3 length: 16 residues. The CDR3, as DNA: TGTGCCAGCTCACCAGTTACTAGCGGGGGACAAGAGACCCAGTACTTC. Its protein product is CASSPVTSGGQETQYF.

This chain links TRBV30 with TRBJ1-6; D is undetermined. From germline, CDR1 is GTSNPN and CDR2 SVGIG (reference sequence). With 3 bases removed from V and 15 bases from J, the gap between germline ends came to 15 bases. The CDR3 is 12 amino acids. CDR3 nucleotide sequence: TGTGCCTGGAGGGCAGATTTGGAGCTCCTCCACTTT. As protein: CAWRADLELLHF.

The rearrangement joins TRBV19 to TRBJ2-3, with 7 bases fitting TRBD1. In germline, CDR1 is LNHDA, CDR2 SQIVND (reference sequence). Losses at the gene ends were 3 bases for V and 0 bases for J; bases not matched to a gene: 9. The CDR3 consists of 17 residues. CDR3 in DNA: TGTGCCAGTAGTATTATCCGAGGGGGCGCTAGCACAGATACGCAGTATTTT. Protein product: CASSIIRGGASTDTQYF.

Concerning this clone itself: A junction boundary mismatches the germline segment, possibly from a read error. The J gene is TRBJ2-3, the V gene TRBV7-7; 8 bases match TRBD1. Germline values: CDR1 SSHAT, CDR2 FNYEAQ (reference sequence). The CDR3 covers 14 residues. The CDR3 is CASSPTGGTDTQYF. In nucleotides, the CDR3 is TGTGCTAGCAGTCCGACAGGGGGCACAGATACGCAGTATTTT.

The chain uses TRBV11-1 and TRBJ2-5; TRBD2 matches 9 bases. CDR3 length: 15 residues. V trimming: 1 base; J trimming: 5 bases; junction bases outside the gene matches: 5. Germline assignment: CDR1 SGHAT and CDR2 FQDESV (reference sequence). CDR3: CASSLGGGAVETQYF. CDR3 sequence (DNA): TGTGCCAGCAGCTTAGGCGGGGGGGCCGTTGAGACCCAGTACTTC.